This section outlines one T cell receptor (beta chain) sequence together with its context. Its antigen is undetermined. The source of the sample is a study of T cell responses to AZD1222 COVID-19 vaccine. Profiled with immunoSEQ multiplex PCR; TCRdb holds only in-frame clones, not every one. Among 95,000 to 150,000 clones, about 90% were seen once, and the ten largest hold 8.4%. Findings and limits, study-wide: Scientists sampled the repertoires only once the peak T cell response had passed. Per reports, nearly half of all spike-specific TCRs target regions that are unmutated in variants. Just a handful of AZD1222 recipients were seropositive at baseline.

CDR1 is WNHNN and CDR2 is SYGVQD in the germline V gene (reference sequence). V was clipped by 6 bases and J by 7 bases; unmatched bases: 11. CDR3 length: 15 amino acids. The input for sequencing was peripheral blood, taken on day 0 of AZD1222 vaccination. This chain connects TRBV10-1 to TRBJ2-1; TRBD2 matches at 8 bases. The receptor comes from an adult in good health. Here the CDR3 reads CASSIGAGGRNEQFF. CDR3 DNA: TGCGCCAGCAGCATTGGGGCGGGGGGCCGGAATGAGCAGTTCTTC.